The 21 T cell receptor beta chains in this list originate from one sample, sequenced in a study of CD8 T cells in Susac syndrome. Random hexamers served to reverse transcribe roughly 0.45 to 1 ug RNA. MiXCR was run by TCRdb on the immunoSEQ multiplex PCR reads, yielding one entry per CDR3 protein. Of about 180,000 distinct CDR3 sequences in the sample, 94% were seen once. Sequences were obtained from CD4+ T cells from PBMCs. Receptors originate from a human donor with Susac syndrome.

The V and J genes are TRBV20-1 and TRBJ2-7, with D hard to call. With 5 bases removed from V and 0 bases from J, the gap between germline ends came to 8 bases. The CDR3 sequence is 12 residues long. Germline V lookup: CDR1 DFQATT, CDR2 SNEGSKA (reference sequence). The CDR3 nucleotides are TGCAGTGCTTGGACCGACTCCTACGAGCAGTACTTC. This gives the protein CSAWTDSYEQYF.

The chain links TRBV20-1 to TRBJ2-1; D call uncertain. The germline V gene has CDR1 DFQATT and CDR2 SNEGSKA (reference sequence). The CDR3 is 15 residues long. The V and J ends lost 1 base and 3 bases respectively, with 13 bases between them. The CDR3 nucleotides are TGCAGTGCTAGAGGCCAATCAGGTGTCTACAATGAGCAGTTCTTC. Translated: CSARGQSGVYNEQFF.

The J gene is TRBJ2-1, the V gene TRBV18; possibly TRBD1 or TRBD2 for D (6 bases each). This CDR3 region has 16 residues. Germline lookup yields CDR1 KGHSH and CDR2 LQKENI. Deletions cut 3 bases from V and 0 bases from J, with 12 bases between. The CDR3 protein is CASSPLQGGSYNEQFF. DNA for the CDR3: TGTGCCAGCTCACCCCTACAGGGAGGCTCCTACAATGAGCAGTTCTTC.

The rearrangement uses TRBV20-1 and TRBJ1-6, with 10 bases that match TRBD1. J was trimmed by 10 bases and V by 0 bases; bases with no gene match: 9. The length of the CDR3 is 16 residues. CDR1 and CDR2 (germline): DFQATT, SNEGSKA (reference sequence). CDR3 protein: CSARDQGQGRRSPLHF. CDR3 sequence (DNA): TGCAGTGCTAGAGATCAGGGACAGGGGCGTAGGTCACCCCTCCACTTT.

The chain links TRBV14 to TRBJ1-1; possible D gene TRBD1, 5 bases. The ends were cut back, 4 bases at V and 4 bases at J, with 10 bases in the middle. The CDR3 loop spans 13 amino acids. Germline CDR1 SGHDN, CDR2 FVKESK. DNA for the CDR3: TGTGCCAGCAGCCGGGACCTAGGCACTGAAGCTTTCTTT. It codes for CASSRDLGTEAFF.

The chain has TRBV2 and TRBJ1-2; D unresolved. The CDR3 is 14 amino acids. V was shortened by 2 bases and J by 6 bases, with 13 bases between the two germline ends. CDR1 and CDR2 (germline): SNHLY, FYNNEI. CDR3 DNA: TGTGCCAGCAGTGAAAGGTCCCCCTCGGATGGCTACACCTTC. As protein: CASSERSPSDGYTF.

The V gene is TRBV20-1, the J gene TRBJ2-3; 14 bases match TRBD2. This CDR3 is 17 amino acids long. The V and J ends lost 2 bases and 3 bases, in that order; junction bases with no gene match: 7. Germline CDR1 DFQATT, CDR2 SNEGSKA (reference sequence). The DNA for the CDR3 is TGCAGTGCTAGATTGACTAGCGGGGGGGCCGGGACAGATACGCAGTATTTT. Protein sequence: CSARLTSGGAGTDTQYF.

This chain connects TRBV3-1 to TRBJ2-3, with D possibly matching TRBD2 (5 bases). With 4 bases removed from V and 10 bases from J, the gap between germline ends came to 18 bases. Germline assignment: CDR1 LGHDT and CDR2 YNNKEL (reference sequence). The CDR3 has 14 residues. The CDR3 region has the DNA TGTGCCAGCAGCCCCGGCTGGGAGACACCATCGCAGTATTTT. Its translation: CASSPGWETPSQYF.

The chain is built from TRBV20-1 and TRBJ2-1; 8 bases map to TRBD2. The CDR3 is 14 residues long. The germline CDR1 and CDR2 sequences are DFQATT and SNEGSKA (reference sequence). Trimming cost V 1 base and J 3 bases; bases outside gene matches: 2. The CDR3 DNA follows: TGCAGTGCTAGAGGACTAGCGTTCTACAATGAGCAGTTCTTC. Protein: CSARGLAFYNEQFF.

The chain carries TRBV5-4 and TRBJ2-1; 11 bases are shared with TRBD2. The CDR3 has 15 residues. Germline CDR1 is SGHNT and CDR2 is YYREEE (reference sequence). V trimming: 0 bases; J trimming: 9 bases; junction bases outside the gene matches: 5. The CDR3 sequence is CASSLGSGGGGEQFF. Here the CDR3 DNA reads TGTGCCAGCAGCTTGGGTAGCGGGGGGGGAGGTGAGCAGTTCTTC.

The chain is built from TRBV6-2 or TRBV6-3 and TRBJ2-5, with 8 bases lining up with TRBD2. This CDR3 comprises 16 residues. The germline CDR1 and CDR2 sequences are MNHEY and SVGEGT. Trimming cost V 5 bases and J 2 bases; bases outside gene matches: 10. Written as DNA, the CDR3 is TGTGCCAGCAGTACATTAGCGGGGAGCCGTCAAGAGACCCAGTACTTC. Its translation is CASSTLAGSRQETQYF.

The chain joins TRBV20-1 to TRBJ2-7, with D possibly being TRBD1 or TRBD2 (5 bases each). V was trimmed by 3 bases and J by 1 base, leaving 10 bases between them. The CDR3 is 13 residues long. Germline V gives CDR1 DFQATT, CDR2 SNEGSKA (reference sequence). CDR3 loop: CSASGDRSYEQYF. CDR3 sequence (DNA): TGCAGTGCTAGCGGGGACCGATCCTACGAGCAGTACTTC.

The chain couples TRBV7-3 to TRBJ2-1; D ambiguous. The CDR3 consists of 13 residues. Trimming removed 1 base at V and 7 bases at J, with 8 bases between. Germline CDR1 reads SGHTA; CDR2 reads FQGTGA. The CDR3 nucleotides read TGTGCCAGCAGCTTAAAGCCCTTTAATGAGCAGTTCTTC. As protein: CASSLKPFNEQFF.

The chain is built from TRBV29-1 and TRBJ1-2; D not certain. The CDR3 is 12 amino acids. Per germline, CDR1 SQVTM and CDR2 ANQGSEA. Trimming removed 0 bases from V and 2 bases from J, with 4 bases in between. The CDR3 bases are TGCAGCGTTGAAGATCGGAACTATGGCTACACCTTC. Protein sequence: CSVEDRNYGYTF.

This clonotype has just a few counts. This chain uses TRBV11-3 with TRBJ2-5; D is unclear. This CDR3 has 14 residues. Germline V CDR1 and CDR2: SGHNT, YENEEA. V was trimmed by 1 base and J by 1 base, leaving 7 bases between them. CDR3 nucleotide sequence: TGTGCCAGCAGCTTAGGCAAAGGCCAAGAGACCCAGTACTTC. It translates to CASSLGKGQETQYF.

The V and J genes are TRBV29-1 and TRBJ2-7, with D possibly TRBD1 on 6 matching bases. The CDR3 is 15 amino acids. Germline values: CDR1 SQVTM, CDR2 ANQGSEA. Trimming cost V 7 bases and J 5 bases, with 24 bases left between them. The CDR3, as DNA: TGCAGCGCTAACCCGGTGGGTCAGGGGCGGGACGAGCAGTACTTC. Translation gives CSANPVGQGRDEQYF.

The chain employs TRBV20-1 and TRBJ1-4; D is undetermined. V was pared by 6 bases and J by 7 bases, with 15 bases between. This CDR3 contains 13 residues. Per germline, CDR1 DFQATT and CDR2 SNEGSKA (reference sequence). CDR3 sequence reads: CSASVRGSEKLFF. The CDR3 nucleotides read TGCAGTGCATCCGTCCGGGGAAGTGAAAAACTGTTTTTT.

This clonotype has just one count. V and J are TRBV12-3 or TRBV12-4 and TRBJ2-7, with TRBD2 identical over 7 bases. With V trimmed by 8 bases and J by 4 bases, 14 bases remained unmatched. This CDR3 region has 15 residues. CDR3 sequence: CASGWGGPHGYEQYF. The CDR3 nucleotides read TGTGCCAGCGGTTGGGGAGGGCCCCATGGGTACGAGCAGTACTTC.

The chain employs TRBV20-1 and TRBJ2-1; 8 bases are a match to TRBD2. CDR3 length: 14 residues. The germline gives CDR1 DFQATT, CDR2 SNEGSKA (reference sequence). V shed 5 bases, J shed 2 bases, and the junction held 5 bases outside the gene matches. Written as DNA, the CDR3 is TGCAGTGCTCGTCCACTAGCGGCCTACAATGAGCAGTTCTTC. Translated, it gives CSARPLAAYNEQFF.

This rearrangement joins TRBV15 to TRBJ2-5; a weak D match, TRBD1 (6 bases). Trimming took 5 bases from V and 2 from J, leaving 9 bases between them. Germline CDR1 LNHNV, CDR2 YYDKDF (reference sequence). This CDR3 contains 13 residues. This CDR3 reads CATSRTVQETQYF. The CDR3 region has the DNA TGTGCCACCAGCCGGACAGTGCAAGAGACCCAGTACTTC.

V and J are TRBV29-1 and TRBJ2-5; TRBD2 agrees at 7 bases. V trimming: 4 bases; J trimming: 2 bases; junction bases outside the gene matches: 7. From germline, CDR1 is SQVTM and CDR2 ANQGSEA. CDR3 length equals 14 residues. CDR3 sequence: CSVGGASGQETQYF. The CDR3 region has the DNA TGCAGCGTTGGCGGGGCTAGCGGACAAGAGACCCAGTACTTC.